Following are 8 T cell receptor beta chains from one sample sequenced in a study of metastatic and nonmetastatic thyroid tumors. Thyroid surgery was preceded by no treatment in any patient. TCRdb re-processed the PCR reads through MiXCR. The sample lists 35,000 to 50,000 clones, about 13% occurring once. Specimen: blood. These TCRs come from a female donor with papillary thyroid cancer or a benign thyroid nodule (not recorded which). Some clones in this sample may be carry-over from other donors' samples.

V gene TRBV6-1 combines with J gene TRBJ1-4; 8 bases align to TRBD1. The CDR3 is 19 residues long. Looked up from germline, CDR1 is MNHNS and CDR2 is SASEGT. The V and J ends lost 3 bases and 0 bases, in that order; junction bases with no gene match: 12. CDR3 in DNA: TGTGCCAGCAGTGATAGACAGGGGTCCAGGGGGGCAACTAATGAAAAACTGTTTTTT. Protein sequence: CASSDRQGSRGATNEKLFF.

This clone was seen repeatedly, ten times or more. This rearrangement joins TRBV18 to TRBJ1-1; unclear D gene. Germline V gene data show CDR1 as KGHSH and CDR2 as LQKENI. V lost 6 bases and J 8 bases, leaving 16 bases between the germline ends. The CDR3 extends over 13 amino acids. CDR3 protein: CASSPDENREAFF. The DNA for the CDR3 is TGTGCCAGCTCCCCTGATGAGAACCGAGAAGCTTTCTTT.

A few counts support this clone. This chain links TRBV6-2 or TRBV6-3 with TRBJ1-1; D remains unclear. The CDR3 length is 14 residues. Germline CDR1 is MNHEY and CDR2 is SVGEGT. V was pared by 5 bases and J by 3 bases, with 13 bases between. The CDR3 spells CASSSRSGYTEAFF. Here the CDR3 DNA reads TGTGCCAGCAGTAGTCGGTCGGGGTACACTGAAGCTTTCTTT.

This clone was detected many times. The chain is built from TRBV19 and TRBJ2-7, with 7 bases fitting TRBD1. J lost 3 bases, V lost 4 bases, and 3 bases had no gene match. CDR1 is LNHDA, CDR2 SQIVND, per germline (reference sequence). The length of the CDR3 is 13 residues. The CDR3 DNA follows: TGTGCCAGTAGTACGGGACAGAACTACGAGCAGTACTTC. Its translation is CASSTGQNYEQYF.

This sequence joins TRBV6-5 and TRBJ2-7; D gene unclear. The germline gives CDR1 MNHEY, CDR2 SVGAGI. The V end was cut by 0 bases, the J end by 3 bases, with 9 bases between. This CDR3 has 14 residues. The CDR3 protein is CASSYSIVYYEQYF. In DNA, the CDR3 is TGTGCCAGCAGTTACTCGATAGTGTACTACGAGCAGTACTTC.

With regard to this clone: Being one base from a much bigger clone, this may be a read error. The V and J genes are TRBV13 and TRBJ1-2; D gene ambiguous. CDR3 size: 13 residues. From germline, CDR1 is PRHDT and CDR2 FYEKMQ (reference sequence). The CDR3 region is CASSEDIVDGHTF. CDR3 DNA sequence: TGTGCCAGCAGCGAAGACATAGTGGATGGCCACACCTTC.

This clone came up many times. DNA for the CDR3: TGTGCCAGCAGCTTAGACCGCACTGAAGCTTTCTTT. Its protein product is CASSLDRTEAFF. This chain uses TRBV11-3 with TRBJ1-1; D unresolved. This CDR3 has 12 residues. Germline V CDR1 and CDR2: SGHNT, YENEEA. V was shortened by 0 bases and J by 4 bases, with 3 bases between the two germline ends.

This clone was detected many times. This chain connects TRBV5-6 to TRBJ2-7; D gene ambiguous. Germline-derived CDR1 and CDR2 are SGHDT and YYEEEE. Trimming took off 4 bases at V and 7 bases at J, with 21 bases between the two ends. The CDR3 consists of 15 residues. The DNA of the CDR3 is TGTGCCAGCAGCCTGGACGGTTCCTTCGCCGGGGAGCAGTACTTC. The encoded protein is CASSLDGSFAGEQYF.